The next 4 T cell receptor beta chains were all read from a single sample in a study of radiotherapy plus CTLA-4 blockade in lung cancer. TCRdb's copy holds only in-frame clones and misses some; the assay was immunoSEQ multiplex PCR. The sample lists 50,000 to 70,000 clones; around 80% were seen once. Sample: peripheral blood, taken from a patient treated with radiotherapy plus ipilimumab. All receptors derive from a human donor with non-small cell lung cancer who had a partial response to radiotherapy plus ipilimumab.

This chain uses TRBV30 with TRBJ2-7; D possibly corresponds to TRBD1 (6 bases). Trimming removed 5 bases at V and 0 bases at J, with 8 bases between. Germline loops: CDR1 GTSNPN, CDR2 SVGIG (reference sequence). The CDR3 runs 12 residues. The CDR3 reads CAWRQASYEQYF. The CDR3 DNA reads TGTGCCTGGCGACAGGCCTCCTACGAGCAGTACTTC.

Here the CDR3 DNA reads TGTGCCACACGGGAGCTAGCCAAAAACATTCAGTACTTC. It specifies CATRELAKNIQYF. The chain carries TRBV19 and TRBJ2-4; D is possibly TRBD2 (6 bases). There are 13 residues in the CDR3. V shed 10 bases and J shed 0 bases, with 10 bases lying between them. Germline V gene data show CDR1 as LNHDA and CDR2 as SQIVND (reference sequence).

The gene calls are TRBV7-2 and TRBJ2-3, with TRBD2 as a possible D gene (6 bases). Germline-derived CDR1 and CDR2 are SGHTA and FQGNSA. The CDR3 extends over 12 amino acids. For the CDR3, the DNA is TGTGCAACGGGGGAGACCACAGATACGCAGTATTTT. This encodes CATGETTDTQYF.

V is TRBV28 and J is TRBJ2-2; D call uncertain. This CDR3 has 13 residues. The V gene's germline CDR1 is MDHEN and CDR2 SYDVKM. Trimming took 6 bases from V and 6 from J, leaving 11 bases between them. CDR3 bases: TGTGCCAGCAGGATGTTTGGCCCCGGGGAGCTGTTTTTT. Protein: CASRMFGPGELFF.